One and the same sample provided the 23 T cell receptor beta chains below, sequenced in a study of blood T cell repertoires in COVID-19. This table comes from immunoSEQ multiplex PCR, and its TCRdb copy is limited to in-frame clones, with some not included. The repertoire includes 270,000 or so clones, roughly 80% of them detected once, and roughly 1.5% sits in the top ten. Material: peripheral blood. These receptors were obtained from a human donor with COVID-19, enrolled during active disease. The donor label of this sample is uncertain.

The rearrangement uses TRBV5-1 and TRBJ2-3; 9 bases align to TRBD1. This CDR3 comprises 17 residues. Germline trimming cut 2 bases from V and 1 base from J; bases unmatched to any gene: 8. The germline CDR1 and CDR2 sequences are SGHRS and YFSETQ. DNA of the CDR3: TGCGCCAGCAGCTTATCCCAACAGGGGGCAGGCACAGATACGCAGTATTTT. As protein: CASSLSQQGAGTDTQYF.

The chain joins TRBV19 to TRBJ2-7, with 8 positions matching TRBD2. The V segment lost 5 bases and the J segment 6 bases; nucleotides outside the gene matches: 9. The length of the CDR3 is 14 residues. Germline assignment: CDR1 LNHDA and CDR2 SQIVND (reference sequence). The CDR3 sequence: CASSVQTSASEQYF. The CDR3 coding sequence is TGTGCCAGTAGTGTCCAGACTAGCGCTTCCGAGCAGTACTTC.

DNA of the CDR3: TGTGCCACCTTGCCGGGACAGGGGGCAAATCAGCCCCAGCATTTT. As protein: CATLPGQGANQPQHF. V and J are TRBV24-1 and TRBJ1-5; TRBD1 agrees at 12 bases. Germline V gene lookup returns CDR1 KGHDR and CDR2 SFDVKD. The CDR3 sequence is 15 residues long. Germline trimming cut 9 bases from V and 4 bases from J; bases unmatched to any gene: 6.

This clone came up once. This chain joins TRBV11-3 and TRBJ1-1; no clear D gene. Germline V lookup: CDR1 SGHNT, CDR2 YENEEA. The V end lost 3 bases, the J end lost 0 bases, and 5 bases lay between the germline ends. The CDR3 spans 13 residues. The CDR3 sequence: CASSFNMNTEAFF. CDR3 in DNA: TGTGCCAGCAGCTTTAACATGAACACTGAAGCTTTCTTT.

This clone showed up just once. The chain combines TRBV7-3 with TRBJ2-6, with 7 bases matching TRBD1. The CDR3 extends over 17 amino acids. Trimming removed 5 bases from V and 0 bases from J; junction bases left unmatched: 7. Germline CDR1 SGHTA, CDR2 FQGTGA. CDR3 nucleotides: TGTGCCAGCAGCATGGACAGGCTTTACTCTGGGGCCAACGTCCTGACTTTC. Translation: CASSMDRLYSGANVLTF.

The V call is TRBV11-1, the J call TRBJ2-2, with TRBD2 matching over 8 bases. V lost 5 bases, J lost 6 bases, and 11 bases stayed unmatched. Germline V gives CDR1 SGHAT, CDR2 FQDESV (reference sequence). The CDR3 length is 16 residues. This CDR3 reads CASSPGPAGVAGELFF. In DNA, the CDR3 is TGTGCCAGCAGCCCTGGCCCAGCGGGAGTGGCCGGGGAGCTGTTTTTT.

The V and J genes are TRBV7-2 and TRBJ2-7, with a possible D match to TRBD2 (5 bases). CDR3 size: 15 residues. Germline loops: CDR1 SGHTA, CDR2 FQGNSA. V lost 2 bases and J 7 bases, leaving 18 bases between the germline ends. The CDR3 DNA sequence: TGTGCCAGCAGCTTACGAAGCGGAATACTTGGTGAGCAGTACTTC. Protein product: CASSLRSGILGEQYF.

This clone was seen a single time. The chain employs TRBV5-5 and TRBJ1-3; 7 bases line up with TRBD1. CDR3 length: 16 amino acids. The germline V gene encodes CDR1 SGHKS and CDR2 YYEKEE (reference sequence). V lost 4 bases to trimming and J lost 9 bases; unmatched junction nucleotides: 16. CDR3 coding DNA: TGTGCCAGCAGCACTCACCAAACAGGGGCGGCGGGCACCATATATTTT. Its translation is CASSTHQTGAAGTIYF.

The chain is built from TRBV7-8 and TRBJ2-7; D possibly corresponds to TRBD2 (5 bases). This CDR3 is 14 amino acids long. V shed 2 bases and J shed 2 bases, with 10 bases lying between them. Looked up from germline, CDR1 is SGHVS and CDR2 is FQNEAQ. The CDR3 DNA follows: TGTGCCAGCAGCTTAAGCGGCCCGACCTACGAGCAGTACTTC. Protein: CASSLSGPTYEQYF.

This chain uses TRBV7-3 with TRBJ2-3, with 7 bases matching TRBD2. Germline assignment: CDR1 SGHTA and CDR2 FQGTGA. V lost 0 bases to trimming and J lost 1 base; unmatched junction nucleotides: 10. The CDR3 extends over 18 amino acids. The CDR3 sequence is CASSLTPTSARRTDTQYF. Written as DNA, the CDR3 is TGTGCCAGCAGCTTAACGCCCACTAGCGCTCGACGCACAGATACGCAGTATTTT.

The sample holds a few counts of this clone. The rearrangement links TRBV7-2 to TRBJ1-2; 9 positions match TRBD1. From germline, CDR1 is SGHTA and CDR2 FQGNSA. Unmatched junction bases numbered 11, after V lost 1 base and J lost 8 bases. CDR3 size: 16 residues. The CDR3 spells CASSLGLNRGQQGYTF. CDR3 DNA: TGTGCCAGCAGCTTAGGCCTAAACAGGGGGCAGCAGGGCTACACCTTC.

This clone was counted at least ten times. The genes are TRBV7-3 and TRBJ1-5; D is possibly TRBD1 (5 bases). CDR1 and CDR2 (germline): SGHTA, FQGTGA. There are 16 residues in the CDR3. The V end was cut by 3 bases, the J end by 2 bases, with 14 bases between. The CDR3 is CASSFTGGRGNQPQHF. The CDR3 DNA reads TGTGCCAGCAGCTTCACCGGGGGACGGGGCAATCAGCCCCAGCATTTT.

The chain recombines TRBV28 with TRBJ1-2; 9 bases map to TRBD1. Germline loops: CDR1 MDHEN, CDR2 SYDVKM. The CDR3 extends over 14 amino acids. With V trimmed by 5 bases and J by 8 bases, 9 bases remained unmatched. The CDR3 DNA sequence: TGTGCCAGCAGTCCGTACAGGGGGCTAGGAGGCTACACCTTC. Protein product: CASSPYRGLGGYTF.

The rearrangement uses TRBV6-2 or TRBV6-3 and TRBJ1-3; D unresolved. V lost 4 bases and J 4 bases, leaving 11 bases between the germline ends. Germline V CDR1 and CDR2: MNHEY, SVGEGT. CDR3 length: 14 amino acids. The CDR3 nucleotides read TGTGCCAGCAGTTCTCTGGGTAGCGGAAACACCATATATTTT. It yields the protein CASSSLGSGNTIYF.

The chain uses TRBV30 and TRBJ1-2, with 8 bases that match TRBD1. This CDR3 has 14 residues. J gave up 6 bases and V 5 bases, and 11 bases lay outside the gene matches. CDR1 is GTSNPN and CDR2 is SVGIG in the germline V gene (reference sequence). CDR3 coding DNA: TGTGCCTGGTCCCCCCAGACAGGGGAGAATGGCTACACCTTC. Residues: CAWSPQTGENGYTF.

This clone has just one count. Other DNA sequences in the same sample also yield this CDR3. The chain employs TRBV12-3 or TRBV12-4 and TRBJ2-3; possibly TRBD2 for D (6 bases). V lost 5 bases and J lost 3, with 9 bases in between. CDR3 length equals 13 residues. CDR3 bases: TGTGCCAGCAGTCGCGGGGCAACAGATACGCAGTATTTT. This codes for CASSRGATDTQYF.

The sample holds one count of this clone. The chain couples TRBV3-1 (or the pseudogene TRBV3-2) to TRBJ2-5; tentative D call: TRBD2 (5 bases). The germline gives CDR1 LGHDT, CDR2 YNNKEL (reference sequence). Between the trimmed V and J ends, which lost 5 bases and 1 base, there was a span of 11 bases. The CDR3 contains 14 residues. The CDR3 protein is CASSETNIQETQYF. The CDR3 nucleotides are TGTGCCAGCAGCGAGACTAACATCCAAGAGACCCAGTACTTC.

The chain recombines TRBV5-4 with TRBJ2-1, with a weak D call TRBD1 (5 bases). The CDR3 loop spans 15 amino acids. Per the germline V gene, CDR1 is SGHNT and CDR2 is YYREEE (reference sequence). V was cut by 0 bases and J by 2 bases, with 9 bases left in between. The CDR3 DNA reads TGTGCCAGCAGCTTGGAGTACAGGACCTACAATGAGCAGTTCTTC. The encoded protein is CASSLEYRTYNEQFF.

The chain is built from TRBV5-1 and TRBJ2-1; a possible D gene is TRBD2 (6 bases). Trimming shortened V by 1 base and J by 8 bases, and 7 bases separated the two germline ends. From germline, CDR1 is SGHRS and CDR2 YFSETQ. There are 12 residues in the CDR3. CDR3 amino acids: CASSLSGDEQFF. Written as DNA, the CDR3 is TGCGCCAGCAGCTTGTCGGGGGATGAGCAGTTCTTC.

J is TRBJ1-1 and V is TRBV11-2; D remains unclear. Germline V lookup: CDR1 SGHAT, CDR2 FQNNGV. The CDR3 covers 13 residues. The ends were cut back, 2 bases at V and 2 bases at J, with 6 bases in the middle. CDR3 coding DNA: TGTGCCAGCAGCTTACAGGTTAACACTGAAGCTTTCTTT. Translated: CASSLQVNTEAFF.

The chain employs TRBV30 and TRBJ1-1; D not certain. This CDR3 comprises 14 residues. CDR1 is GTSNPN and CDR2 is SVGIG in the germline V gene (reference sequence). V was cut by 2 bases and J by 11 bases, with 21 bases left in between. CDR3 coding DNA: TGTGCCTGGAGTCCTGGGCAGCTCCGAAAACGCGCTTTCTTT. Its protein product is CAWSPGQLRKRAFF.

The CDR3 region has the DNA TGTGCCAGCAGTTCGGGGGAGGGCCCGCCTTACTTC. Its protein is CASSSGEGPPYF. V is TRBV28 and J is TRBJ2-7; TRBD2 matches at 7 bases. J gave up 13 bases and V 4 bases, and 10 bases lay outside the gene matches. Germline V gene sequence: CDR1 MDHEN, CDR2 SYDVKM. This CDR3 has 12 amino acids.

The chain joins TRBV21-1 to TRBJ2-7; the table's D call, TRBD2, has no DNA check behind it. TRBV21-1 is recorded as a pseudogene. The CDR3 extends over 14 amino acids. The CDR3 nucleotides are TGTGCCAGCAGCAAAGAGCGGTGCTCCTACGAGCAGTACTTC. It specifies CASSKERCSYEQYF.